A selection of T cell receptor beta chains follows, all from one sample in a study of OX40 agonist ivuxolimab in advanced cancers. The assay was immunoSEQ multiplex PCR, and TCRdb's table has in-frame clones only and misses some. The repertoire holds approximately 58,000 clones, with roughly four fifths as singletons. This sample comprised CD4+ or CD8+ T cells sorted from blood, obtained in a trial of the OX40 agonist ivuxolimab. These receptors were obtained from an adult with an advanced solid tumor such as melanoma, head and neck, liver or kidney cancer. Both conserved end residues are trimmed from each CDR3. Each record gives: J gene, V gene, CDR3 protein.

TRBJ2-7	TRBV6-6	ASTRRGYEQY
TRBJ2-7	TRBV19	ASSVTGTSFYEQY
TRBJ1-2	TRBV7-9	ASSRRQGGAISYT
TRBJ1-6	TRBV27	ASRTAGGGYNSPLH
TRBJ2-6	TRBV7-3	ASSSYRGWANVLT
TRBJ2-7	TRBV7-2	ASSSGLVTHIYEQY
TRBJ2-7	TRBV30	AWSRLRGTGGANEQY
TRBJ2-7	TRBV5-1	ASSPEGQGPYEQY
TRBJ2-6	TRBV7-3	ASSRTGTAPGANVLT
TRBJ2-3	TRBV4-2	ASSAYVTDTQY
TRBJ2-5	TRBV6-6	ASSYGGIQETQY
TRBJ2-1	TRBV11-3	ASSRSATARKVKF
TRBJ2-2	TRBV9	ASSVRLAGGELF
TRBJ1-4	TRBV5-1	ASSPRSDNEKLF
TRBJ2-2	TRBV5-1	ASSLGPGPHTGELF
TRBJ1-5	TRBV7-7	ASSPDRNQPQH
TRBJ2-7	TRBV11-3	ASSTPGTGGSEQY
TRBJ1-1	TRBV2	ASSRSAYGGTEAF
TRBJ2-7	TRBV9	ASSVVPSGSTYEQY
TRBJ1-4	TRBV6-5	ASSYLQAEKLF
TRBJ1-5	TRBV27	ASSGQGNQPQH
TRBJ2-7	TRBV6-1	ASKYSSLYEQY
TRBJ2-3	TRBV7-3	ASSLRGGGDTQY
TRBJ2-2	TRBV7-9	ASRLTHLGHDTGELF
TRBJ2-1	TRBV5-1	ASSLGRAPRGNYNEQF
TRBJ2-1	TRBV5-1	ASSLGDFNNEQF
TRBJ1-4	TRBV2	ASSAGTAATNEKLF
TRBJ2-3	TRBV7-8	ASDPGTLGTQY
TRBJ2-7	TRBV21-1	ASSKGRASNPYEQY
TRBJ2-5	TRBV7-9	ASSREAGGPETQY
TRBJ2-3	TRBV6-5	ASSLQGASTDTQY
TRBJ2-1	TRBV11-3	ASRSEGVRNEQF
TRBJ1-2	TRBV15	ATSSRDFKIGYT
TRBJ2-7	TRBV5-5	ASSLNSLSEQY
TRBJ2-5	TRBV4-3	ASSQTLALAGVQETQY
TRBJ2-5	TRBV7-2	ASSLAGTEGTQY
TRBJ1-3	TRBV4-3	ASSQVAVSGNTIY
TRBJ2-4	TRBV11-2	ASSLLREAKNIQY
TRBJ2-4	TRBV6-5	ASQPGQGRIQY
TRBJ2-3	TRBV10-2	ASSERTSGSELPY
TRBJ2-4	TRBV19	ASTDISGGEGWAKNIQY
TRBJ2-3	TRBV7-6	ASSRGKDTQY
TRBJ2-2	TRBV30	AWNTEPGPGNAGELF
TRBJ2-2	TRBV5-5	ASSSVDTGELF
TRBJ1-5	TRBV2	ASSPRTGRRQPQH